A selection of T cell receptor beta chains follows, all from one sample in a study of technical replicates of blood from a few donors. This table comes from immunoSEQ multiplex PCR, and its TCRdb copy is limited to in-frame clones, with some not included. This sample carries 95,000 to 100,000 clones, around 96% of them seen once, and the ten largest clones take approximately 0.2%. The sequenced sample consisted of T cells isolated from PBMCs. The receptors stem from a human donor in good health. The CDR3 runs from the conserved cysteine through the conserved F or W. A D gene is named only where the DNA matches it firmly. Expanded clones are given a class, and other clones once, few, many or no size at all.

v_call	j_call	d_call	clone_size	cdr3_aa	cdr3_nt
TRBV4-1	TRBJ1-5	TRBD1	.	CASSQVRGGTVNQPQHF	TGCGCCAGCAGCCAAGTTAGGGGTGGGACAGTGAATCAGCCCCAGCATTTT
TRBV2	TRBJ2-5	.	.	CASSGMRGGETQYF	TGTGCCAGCAGTGGCATGCGGGGCGGGGAGACCCAGTACTTC
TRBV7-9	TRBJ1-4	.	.	CASSLRGGFGEKLFF	TGTGCCAGCAGCTTAAGGGGAGGGTTCGGTGAAAAACTGTTTTTT
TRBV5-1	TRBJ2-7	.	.	CASSISTEAYEQYF	TGCGCCAGCAGCATTTCGACAGAAGCCTACGAGCAGTACTTC
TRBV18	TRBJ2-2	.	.	CASSLRVTGELFF	TGTGCCAGCTCACTTCGGGTCACCGGGGAGCTGTTTTTT
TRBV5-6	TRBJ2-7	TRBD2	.	CASSSRGGWTLYEQYF	TGTGCCAGCAGCTCTCGGGGGGGGTGGACTCTCTACGAGCAGTACTTC
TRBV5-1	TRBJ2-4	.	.	CASSDNRENIQYF	TGCGCCAGCAGCGACAACAGGGAAAACATTCAGTACTTC
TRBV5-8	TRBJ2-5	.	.	CASSLEPGETQYF	TGTGCCAGCAGCTTGGAACCGGGGGAGACCCAGTACTTC
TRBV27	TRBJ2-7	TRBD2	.	CASSFGTSGSSEQYF	TGTGCCAGCAGTTTCGGGACTAGCGGGAGTTCCGAGCAGTACTTC
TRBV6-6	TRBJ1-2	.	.	CASSSPSERYGYTF	TGTGCCAGCAGTTCCCCCAGTGAAAGATATGGCTACACCTTC
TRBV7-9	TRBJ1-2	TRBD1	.	CASSQAGTGGSFGYTF	TGTGCCAGCAGCCAGGCCGGGACAGGGGGAAGTTTTGGCTACACCTTC
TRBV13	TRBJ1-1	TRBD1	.	CASSLGQGVLVDTEAFF	TGTGCCAGCAGCTTGGGACAGGGTGTATTGGTGGACACTGAAGCTTTCTTT
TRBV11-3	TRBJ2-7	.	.	CASSHSRGYYEQYF	TGTGCCAGCAGCCACTCGCGGGGTTACTACGAGCAGTACTTC
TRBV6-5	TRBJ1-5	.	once	CASSYSRVQPQHF	TGTGCCAGCAGTTACTCCAGGGTTCAGCCCCAGCATTTT
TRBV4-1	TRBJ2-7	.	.	CASSRGVDYEQYF	TGCGCCAGCAGCCGCGGTGTAGACTACGAGCAGTACTTC
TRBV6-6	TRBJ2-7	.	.	CASSYLIGTGSGEQYF	TGTGCCAGCAGTTACTTGATCGGGACTGGCTCAGGGGAGCAGTACTTC
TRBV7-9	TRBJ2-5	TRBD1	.	CASSLQGAQETQYF	TGTGCCAGCAGCCTACAGGGGGCCCAAGAGACCCAGTACTTC
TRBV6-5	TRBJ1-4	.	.	CASTPGAANEKLFF	TGTGCCAGCACCCCAGGGGCTGCGAATGAAAAACTGTTTTTT
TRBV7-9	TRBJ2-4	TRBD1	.	CASSSGSQGAKNIQYF	TGTGCCAGCAGCTCCGGATCACAGGGGGCCAAAAACATTCAGTACTTC
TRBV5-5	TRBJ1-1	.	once	CASSLGAFMNTEAFF	TGTGCCAGCAGCTTGGGGGCATTCATGAACACTGAAGCTTTCTTT
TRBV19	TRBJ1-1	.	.	CASSIPRGGNTEAFF	TGTGCCAGTAGTATACCCCGCGGGGGAAACACTGAAGCTTTCTTT
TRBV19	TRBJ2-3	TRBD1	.	CASRSTGRRDTQYF	TGTGCCAGTAGATCGACAGGGCGGAGGGATACGCAGTATTTT
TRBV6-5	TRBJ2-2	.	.	CASRLTPTSTGELFF	TGTGCCAGCAGGTTGACACCAACCTCCACCGGGGAGCTGTTTTTT
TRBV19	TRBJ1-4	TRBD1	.	CASRVTGTGVDNEKLFF	TGTGCCAGTCGAGTCACGGGGACAGGGGTTGATAATGAAAAACTGTTTTTT
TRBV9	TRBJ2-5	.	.	CASSVEWTVQETQYF	TGTGCCAGCAGCGTAGAGTGGACAGTTCAAGAGACCCAGTACTTC
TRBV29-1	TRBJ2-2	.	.	CSVEELTATGELFF	TGCAGCGTTGAAGAGCTGACAGCCACCGGGGAGCTGTTTTTT
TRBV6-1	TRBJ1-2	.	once	CASKKLEPGDGYTF	TGTGCCAGCAAAAAACTGGAGCCTGGTGATGGCTACACCTTC
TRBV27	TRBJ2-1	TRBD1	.	CASSLSFGTGHNEQFF	TGTGCCAGCAGTTTAAGTTTCGGGACAGGGCACAATGAGCAGTTCTTC
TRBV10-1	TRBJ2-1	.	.	CASSDEGGARNEQFF	TGCGCCAGCAGTGACGAGGGGGGGGCCAGAAATGAGCAGTTCTTC
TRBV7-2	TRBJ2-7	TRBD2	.	CASSFIGLAGDHEQYF	TGTGCCAGCAGCTTTATCGGACTAGCGGGAGACCACGAGCAGTACTTC
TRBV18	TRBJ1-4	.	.	CASSAQGTYLNEKLFF	TGTGCCAGCTCAGCGCAAGGGACTTACTTAAATGAAAAACTGTTTTTT
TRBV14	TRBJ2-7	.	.	CASSQAERRIYEQYF	TGTGCCAGCAGCCAAGCGGAGCGGAGGATTTACGAGCAGTACTTC
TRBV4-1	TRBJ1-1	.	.	CASSQGDRSRAVEAFF	TGCGCCAGCAGCCAAGGAGACAGGAGTAGGGCAGTCGAAGCTTTCTTT
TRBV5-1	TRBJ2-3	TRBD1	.	CASSRGQGNTDTQYF	TGCGCCAGCAGCAGGGGACAGGGGAATACCGATACGCAGTATTTT
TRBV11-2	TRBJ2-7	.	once	CASSLRGGALYEQYF	TGTGCCAGCAGCTTAAGGGGGGGGGCCCTCTACGAGCAGTACTTC
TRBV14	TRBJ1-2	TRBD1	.	CASSPILTGGDGYTF	TGTGCCAGCAGCCCAATTTTGACAGGGGGCGATGGCTACACCTTC
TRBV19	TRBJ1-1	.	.	CASKDGGLNTEAFF	TGTGCCAGTAAAGACGGAGGTCTGAACACTGAAGCTTTCTTT
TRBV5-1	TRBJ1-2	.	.	CASSLSSLGGDYGYTF	TGCGCCAGCAGCTTGTCATCCCTGGGAGGGGACTATGGCTACACCTTC
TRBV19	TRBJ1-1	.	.	CASSQRDTRVEAFF	TGTGCCAGTAGTCAGAGGGACACTCGGGTGGAAGCTTTCTTT
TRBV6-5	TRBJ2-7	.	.	CASSYQPGWYEQYF	TGTGCCAGCAGTTACCAGCCAGGGTGGTACGAGCAGTACTTC
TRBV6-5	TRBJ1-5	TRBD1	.	CASSYRTGHRPQHF	TGTGCCAGCAGTTACCGGACAGGGCATAGGCCCCAGCATTTT
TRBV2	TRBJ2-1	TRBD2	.	CASTILAGGNEQFF	TGTGCCAGCACAATCCTAGCGGGAGGGAATGAGCAGTTCTTC
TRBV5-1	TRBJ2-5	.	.	CASSLYQETQYF	TGCGCCAGCAGCCTCTACCAAGAGACCCAGTACTTC
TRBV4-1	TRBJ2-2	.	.	CASSQDKPTDSQFTGELFF	TGCGCCAGCAGCCAAGATAAACCGACGGACTCCCAATTCACCGGGGAGCTGTTTTTT
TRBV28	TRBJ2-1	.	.	CASSGTSSYNEQFF	TGTGCCAGCAGCGGGACATCCTCCTACAATGAGCAGTTCTTC
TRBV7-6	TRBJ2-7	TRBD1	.	CASSLGTGTLNHEQYF	TGTGCCAGCAGCTTAGGGACAGGAACACTGAACCACGAGCAGTACTTC
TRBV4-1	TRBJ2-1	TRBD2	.	CASSQSSGRFNEQFF	TGCGCCAGCAGCCAATCTAGCGGGAGATTCAATGAGCAGTTCTTC
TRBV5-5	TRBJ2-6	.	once	CASSLGGAPNVLTF	TGTGCCAGCAGCTTAGGGGGGGCACCCAACGTCCTGACTTTC